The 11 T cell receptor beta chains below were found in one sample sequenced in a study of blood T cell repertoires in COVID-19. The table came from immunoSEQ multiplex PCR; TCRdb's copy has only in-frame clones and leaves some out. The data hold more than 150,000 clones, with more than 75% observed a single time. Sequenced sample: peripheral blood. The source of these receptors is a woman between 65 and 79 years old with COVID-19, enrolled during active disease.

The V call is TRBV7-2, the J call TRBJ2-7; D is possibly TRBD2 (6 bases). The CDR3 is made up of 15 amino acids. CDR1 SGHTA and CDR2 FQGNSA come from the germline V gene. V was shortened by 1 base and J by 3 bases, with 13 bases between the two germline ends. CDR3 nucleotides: TGTGCCAGCAGCTTAGGGGGACTGGGCTACTACGAGCAGTACTTC. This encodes CASSLGGLGYYEQYF.

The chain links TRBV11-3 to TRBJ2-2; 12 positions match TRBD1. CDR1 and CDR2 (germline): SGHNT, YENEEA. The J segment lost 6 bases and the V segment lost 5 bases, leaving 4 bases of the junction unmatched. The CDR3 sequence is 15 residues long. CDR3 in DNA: TGTGCCAGCAGCCCAGGGACAGGGGGCGCCGGGGAGCTGTTTTTT. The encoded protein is CASSPGTGGAGELFF. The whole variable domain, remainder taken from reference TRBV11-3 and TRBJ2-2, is EAGVVQSPRYKIIEKKQPVAFWCNPISGHNTLYWYLQNLGQGPELLIRYENEEAVDDSQLPKDRFSAERLKGVDSTLKIQPAELGDSAVYLCASSPGTGGAGELFFGEGSRLTVL.

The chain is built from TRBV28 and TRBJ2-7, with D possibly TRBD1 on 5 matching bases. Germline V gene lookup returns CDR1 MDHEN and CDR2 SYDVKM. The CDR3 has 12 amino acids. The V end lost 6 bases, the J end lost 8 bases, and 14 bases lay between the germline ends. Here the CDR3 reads CASSTGNLKQYF. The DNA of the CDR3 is TGTGCCAGCAGCACAGGTAACCTGAAGCAGTACTTC. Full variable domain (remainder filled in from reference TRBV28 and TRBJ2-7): DVKVTQSSRYLVKRTGEKVFLECVQDMDHENMFWYRQDPGLGLRLIYFSYDVKMKEKGDIPEGYSVSREKKERFSLILESASTNQTSMYLCASSTGNLKQYFGPGTRLTVT.

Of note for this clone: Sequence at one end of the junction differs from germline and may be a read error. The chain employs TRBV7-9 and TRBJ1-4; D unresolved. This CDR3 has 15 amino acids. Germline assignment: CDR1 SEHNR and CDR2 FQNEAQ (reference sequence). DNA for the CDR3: TGTGCCAGCAGCTTAGCAGGACGGGGTAATGGAAAACTGTTTTTT. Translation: CASSLAGRGNGKLFF. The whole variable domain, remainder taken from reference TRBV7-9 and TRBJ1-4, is DTGVSQNPRHKITKRGQNVTFRCDPISEHNRLYWYRQTLGQGPEFLTYFQNEAQLEKSRLLSDRFSAERPKGSFSTLEIQRTEQGDSAMYLCASSLAGRGNGKLFFGSGTQLSVL.

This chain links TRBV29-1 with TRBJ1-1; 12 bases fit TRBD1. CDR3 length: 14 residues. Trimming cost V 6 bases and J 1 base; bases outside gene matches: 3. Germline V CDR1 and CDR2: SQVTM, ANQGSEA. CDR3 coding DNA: TGCAGCGTAGCGGGACAGGGGGCGAACACTGAAGCTTTCTTT. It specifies CSVAGQGANTEAFF. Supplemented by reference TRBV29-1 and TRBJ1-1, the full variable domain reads SAVISQKPSRDICQRGTSLTIQCQVDSQVTMMFWYRQQPGQSLTLIATANQGSEATYESGFVIDKFPISRPNLTFSTLTVSNMSPEDSSIYLCSVAGQGANTEAFFGQGTRLTVV.

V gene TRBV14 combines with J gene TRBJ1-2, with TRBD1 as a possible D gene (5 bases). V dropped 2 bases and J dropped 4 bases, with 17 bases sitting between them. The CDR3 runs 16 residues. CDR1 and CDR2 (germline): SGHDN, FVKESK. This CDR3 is CASSQRMGLSGYGYTF. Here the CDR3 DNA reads TGTGCCAGCAGCCAACGGATGGGACTCTCGGGCTATGGCTACACCTTC.

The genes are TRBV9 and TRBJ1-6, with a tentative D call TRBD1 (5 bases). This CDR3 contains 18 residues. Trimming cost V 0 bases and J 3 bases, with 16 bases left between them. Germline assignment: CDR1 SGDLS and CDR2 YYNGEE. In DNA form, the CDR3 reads TGTGCCAGCAGCGTAGCTACCAACTTGGGGGGCTATAATTCACCCCTCCACTTT. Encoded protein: CASSVATNLGGYNSPLHF.

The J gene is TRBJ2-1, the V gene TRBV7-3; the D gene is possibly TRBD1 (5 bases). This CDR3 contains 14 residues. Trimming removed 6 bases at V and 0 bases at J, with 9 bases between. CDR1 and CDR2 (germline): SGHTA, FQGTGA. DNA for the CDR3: TGTGCCAGCAGTACAGGCAGCTCCTACAATGAGCAGTTCTTC. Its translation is CASSTGSSYNEQFF.

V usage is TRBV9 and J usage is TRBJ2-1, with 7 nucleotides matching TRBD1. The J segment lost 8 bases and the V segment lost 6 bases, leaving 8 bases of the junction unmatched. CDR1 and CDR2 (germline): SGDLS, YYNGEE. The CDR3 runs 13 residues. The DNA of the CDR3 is TGTGCCAGCAACGACAGGGCCGGGGATGAGCAGTTCTTC. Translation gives CASNDRAGDEQFF. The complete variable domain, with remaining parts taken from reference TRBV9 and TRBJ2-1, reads DSGVTQTPKHLITATGQRVTLRCSPRSGDLSVYWYQQSLDQGLQFLIQYYNGEERAKGNILERFSAQQFPDLHSELNLSSLELGDSALYFCASNDRAGDEQFFGPGTRLTVL.

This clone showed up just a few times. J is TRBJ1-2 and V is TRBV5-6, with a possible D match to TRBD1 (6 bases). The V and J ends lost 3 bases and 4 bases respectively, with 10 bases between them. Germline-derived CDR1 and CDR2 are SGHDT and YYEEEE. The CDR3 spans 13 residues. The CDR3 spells CASSSQGPYGYTF. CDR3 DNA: TGTGCCAGCAGCTCGCAGGGGCCCTATGGCTACACCTTC.

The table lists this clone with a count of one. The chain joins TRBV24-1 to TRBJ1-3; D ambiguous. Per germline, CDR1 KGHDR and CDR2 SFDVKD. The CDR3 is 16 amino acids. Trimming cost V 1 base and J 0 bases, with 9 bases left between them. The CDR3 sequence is CATSDFVLNSGNTIYF. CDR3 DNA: TGTGCCACCAGTGATTTTGTACTCAACTCTGGAAACACCATATATTTT.